The 25 T cell receptor beta chains in this list originate from one sample, sequenced in a study of shared clonotypes between healthy human individuals. Sequenced by immunoSEQ multiplex PCR; TCRdb stores in-frame clones only, minus some. The sample contains 2 million to 2.5 million clones, roughly 91% of which appear only once. CD45RO-negative CD8 cells positively selected for CCR7 made up the naive population, which excluded terminally differentiated effector memory CD45RA+ cells. What was sequenced was naive CD8+ T cells from PBMCs. These TCRs come from a young man in good health. Some clones in this sample may be carry-over from other donors' samples.

J is TRBJ2-7 and V is TRBV7-9; weak D call: TRBD2 (7 bases). V was trimmed by 6 bases and J by 3 bases, leaving 18 bases between them. This CDR3 region has 15 residues. The germline V gene encodes CDR1 SEHNR and CDR2 FQNEAQ (reference sequence). The CDR3 reads CASSIRGGGYYEQYF. The CDR3 bases are TGTGCCAGCAGTATAAGAGGGGGAGGGTACTACGAGCAGTACTTC.

The chain combines TRBV6-1 with TRBJ1-1; D is ambiguous. The V gene's germline CDR1 is MNHNS and CDR2 SASEGT. Trimming cost V 6 bases and J 0 bases, with 11 bases left between them. The CDR3 is made up of 14 amino acids. The CDR3 is CASSPTVMNTEAFF. DNA for the CDR3: TGTGCCAGCAGCCCCACAGTGATGAACACTGAAGCTTTCTTT.

The chain links TRBV6-5 to TRBJ2-7; 12 bases are a match to TRBD2. V lost 2 bases, J lost 2 bases, and 4 bases stayed unmatched. The CDR3 runs 16 residues. Germline lookup yields CDR1 MNHEY and CDR2 SVGAGI. CDR3 DNA: TGTGCCAGCAGTTACAGGACTAGCGGGACTACCTACGAGCAGTACTTC. Translation: CASSYRTSGTTYEQYF.

The J gene is TRBJ2-3, the V gene TRBV6-5; 9 bases are shared with TRBD2. This CDR3 is 15 amino acids long. Unmatched junction bases numbered 4, after V lost 0 bases and J lost 6 bases. The germline V gene encodes CDR1 MNHEY and CDR2 SVGAGI. The CDR3 DNA sequence: TGTGCCAGCAGTTACTCGACTAGCGGCTGGGATACGCAGTATTTT. This encodes CASSYSTSGWDTQYF.

CDR3 nucleotide sequence: TGTGCCAGCAGTTTCGAGGGACGCGAGCAGTACTTC. It translates to CASSFEGREQYF. The V call is TRBV27, the J call TRBJ2-7; the D gene could be TRBD1 or TRBD2 (5 bases each). Germline V CDR1 and CDR2: MNHEY, SMNVEV (reference sequence). This CDR3 region has 12 residues. V lost 3 bases to trimming and J lost 6 bases, with 9 bases between them.

The V and J genes are TRBV2 and TRBJ2-7; 7 nucleotides align to TRBD1. The CDR3 runs 14 residues. From germline, CDR1 is SNHLY and CDR2 FYNNEI. V trimming: 6 bases; J trimming: 3 bases; junction bases outside the gene matches: 8. The CDR3 sequence is CASSVPGGDYEQYF. The CDR3 region has the DNA TGTGCCAGCAGCGTCCCAGGGGGAGACTACGAGCAGTACTTC.

Only one count was recorded for this clone. The same CDR3 is also encoded by other DNA sequences in this sample. V is TRBV28 and J is TRBJ2-3; TRBD2 might be the D (6 bases). This CDR3 has 14 residues. Trimming took off 2 bases at V and 0 bases at J, with 6 bases between the two ends. Germline-derived CDR1 and CDR2 are MDHEN and SYDVKM. The DNA of the CDR3 is TGTGCCAGCAGTTTAGCGGGAAGCACAGATACGCAGTATTTT. This codes for CASSLAGSTDTQYF.

The chain couples TRBV19 to TRBJ2-7; 10 bases line up with TRBD2. V dropped 5 bases and J dropped 5; count of bases not matched to a gene: 12. The CDR3 totals 16 residues. Per germline, CDR1 LNHDA and CDR2 SQIVND (reference sequence). The CDR3: CASSGRSAGGPDEQYF. The DNA of the CDR3 is TGTGCCAGTAGTGGCCGGTCAGCGGGAGGGCCGGACGAGCAGTACTTC.

This chain links TRBV11-2 with TRBJ2-1, with TRBD2 identical over 7 bases. Germline V gene data show CDR1 as SGHAT and CDR2 as FQNNGV. J was trimmed by 2 bases and V by 7 bases; bases with no gene match: 8. The CDR3 is 15 residues long. CDR3 sequence: CASTGGTITYNEQFF. CDR3 in DNA: TGTGCCAGCACTGGCGGGACTATCACCTACAATGAGCAGTTCTTC.

In this sample, this clone turned up once. V gene TRBV27 combines with J gene TRBJ2-7; 8 bases are a match to TRBD1. The V segment lost 6 bases and the J segment 3 bases; nucleotides outside the gene matches: 7. From germline, CDR1 is MNHEY and CDR2 SMNVEV (reference sequence). The CDR3 contains 14 residues. As DNA, the CDR3 is TGTGCCAGCAGCGCGACAGGGGCACACTACGAGCAGTACTTC. Protein product: CASSATGAHYEQYF.

The CDR3 bases are TGCGCCAGCAGCTGGGGACAGTACAATGAGCAGTTCTTC. It translates to CASSWGQYNEQFF. The chain uses TRBV5-1 and TRBJ2-1; 7 bases are a match to TRBD1. With V trimmed by 3 bases and J by 4 bases, 1 base remained unmatched. Germline loops: CDR1 SGHRS, CDR2 YFSETQ. CDR3 length: 13 amino acids.

The chain joins TRBV15 to TRBJ2-7; TRBD1 is a possible D gene (5 bases). Per the germline V gene, CDR1 is LNHNV and CDR2 is YYDKDF (reference sequence). The V gene lost 5 bases and the J gene lost 5 bases, with 13 bases spanning the gap. The CDR3 consists of 13 residues. CDR3 residues: CATSSGASDEQYF. CDR3 coding DNA: TGTGCCACCAGCTCTGGGGCTTCGGACGAGCAGTACTTC.

The chain links TRBV11-2 to TRBJ2-5, with 12 bases fitting TRBD2. Looked up from germline, CDR1 is SGHAT and CDR2 is FQNNGV. The V segment lost 2 bases and the J segment 5 bases; nucleotides outside the gene matches: 9. The CDR3 extends over 17 amino acids. The CDR3 coding sequence is TGTGCCAGCAGCTTATATCCTAGCGGGAGGGCCGCGGAGACCCAGTACTTC. This sequence encodes CASSLYPSGRAAETQYF.

This rearrangement joins TRBV29-1 to TRBJ2-1, with 8 positions matching TRBD1. V gave up 7 bases and J gave up 6 bases; unmatched junction bases: 8. This CDR3 contains 13 residues. The germline CDR1 and CDR2 sequences are SQVTM and ANQGSEA. The CDR3 sequence is CSANRGDSNEQFF. In nucleotides, the CDR3 is TGCAGCGCTAACAGGGGGGATTCCAATGAGCAGTTCTTC.

This rearrangement joins TRBV5-1 to TRBJ2-3; TRBD2 is a possible D gene (5 bases). The CDR3 consists of 14 residues. CDR1 is SGHRS, CDR2 YFSETQ, per germline. Trimming shortened V by 0 bases and J by 3 bases, and 8 bases separated the two germline ends. CDR3 sequence reads: CASSLVGATDTQYF. As DNA, the CDR3 is TGCGCCAGCAGCTTGGTGGGAGCAACAGATACGCAGTATTTT. Drawing the rest from reference TRBV5-1 and TRBJ2-3, the complete variable domain is KAGVTQTPRYLIKTRGQQVTLSCSPISGHRSVSWYQQTPGQGLQFLFEYFSETQRNKGNFPGRFSGRQFSNSRSEMNVSTLELGDSALYLCASSLVGATDTQYFGPGTRLTVL.

The chain links TRBV6-6 to TRBJ2-7, with D perhaps matching TRBD1 (6 bases). V was cut by 2 bases and J by 0 bases, with 11 bases left in between. There are 15 residues in the CDR3. Germline values: CDR1 MNHNY, CDR2 SVGAGI (reference sequence). The CDR3 bases are TGTGCCAGCAGTTACAAGGGGGAAAGCTCCTACGAGCAGTACTTC. This sequence encodes CASSYKGESSYEQYF.

The rearrangement joins TRBV19 to TRBJ2-7, with TRBD1 matching 7 bases. V was clipped by 3 bases and J by 3 bases; unmatched bases: 8. The CDR3 loop spans 15 amino acids. From germline, CDR1 is LNHDA and CDR2 SQIVND (reference sequence). For the CDR3, the DNA is TGTGCCAGTAGTATCTATCTGGACAGGAGCTACGAGCAGTACTTC. Residues: CASSIYLDRSYEQYF.

The rearrangement joins TRBV28 to TRBJ2-7, with D possibly being TRBD1 or TRBD2 (5 bases each). CDR3 length: 17 amino acids. CDR1 is MDHEN, CDR2 SYDVKM, per germline. Trimming removed 2 bases at V and 4 bases at J, with 21 bases between. The CDR3 reads CASSLGPDTGTIYEQYF. CDR3 nucleotides: TGTGCCAGCAGTTTAGGCCCGGACACCGGGACGATATACGAGCAGTACTTC.

The chain has TRBV9 and TRBJ2-7; tentatively, D is TRBD1 (5 bases). Trimming cost V 3 bases and J 5 bases, with 12 bases left between them. Germline V lookup: CDR1 SGDLS, CDR2 YYNGEE. The CDR3 spans 13 residues. CDR3 amino acids: CASSGGRANEQYF. In nucleotides, the CDR3 is TGTGCCAGCAGCGGAGGCAGGGCTAACGAGCAGTACTTC. The whole variable domain, filled in from reference TRBV9 and TRBJ2-7, reads DSGVTQTPKHLITATGQRVTLRCSPRSGDLSVYWYQQSLDQGLQFLIQYYNGEERAKGNILERFSAQQFPDLHSELNLSSLELGDSALYFCASSGGRANEQYFGPGTRLTVT.

The genes are TRBV7-9 and TRBJ1-1; maybe TRBD1 (5 bases). Germline-derived CDR1 and CDR2 are SEHNR and FQNEAQ (reference sequence). The length of the CDR3 is 13 residues. V lost 1 base and J 11 bases, leaving 14 bases between the germline ends. Written as DNA, the CDR3 is TGTGCCAGCAGCTTAGTTTCGCGGGGGGAGGCTTTCTTT. This codes for CASSLVSRGEAFF.

The chain employs TRBV23-1 and TRBJ1-3, with 7 bases lining up with TRBD1. TRBV23-1 is flagged as an ORF with uncertain function. CDR3 length equals 16 residues. The ends lost 2 bases at V and 8 bases at J; junction bases unmatched: 12. This chain's CDR3 is CASSQAGQAMGDTIYF. DNA of the CDR3: TGCGCCAGCAGTCAAGCCGGACAGGCGATGGGGGACACCATATATTTT.

In this sample, this clone turned up once. This rearrangement joins TRBV7-2 to TRBJ2-5; 9 nucleotides line up with TRBD2. This CDR3 contains 17 residues. Germline CDR1 SGHTA, CDR2 FQGNSA. V was clipped by 5 bases and J by 4 bases; unmatched bases: 14. The CDR3 sequence: CASSRRFGEAGGETQYF. The CDR3 DNA reads as TGTGCCAGCAGCCGCCGGTTCGGGGAAGCGGGAGGAGAGACCCAGTACTTC.

This chain links TRBV7-3 with TRBJ1-1; no firm D call. The CDR3 extends over 13 amino acids. Trimming stripped 3 bases from V and 2 bases from J, with 7 bases between. Per germline, CDR1 SGHTA and CDR2 FQGTGA. In DNA form, the CDR3 reads TGTGCCAGCAGCTTCGGGGAAAACACTGAAGCTTTCTTT. Its protein is CASSFGENTEAFF. The whole variable domain, filled in from reference TRBV7-3 and TRBJ1-1, reads GAGVSQTPSNKVTEKGKYVELRCDPISGHTALYWYRQSLGQGPEFLIYFQGTGAADDSGLPNDRFFAVRPEGSVSTLKIQRTERGDSAVYLCASSFGENTEAFFGQGTRLTVV.

The rearrangement links TRBV28 to TRBJ2-1, with 9 bases aligning to TRBD2. Germline CDR1 reads MDHEN; CDR2 reads SYDVKM. J was trimmed by 5 bases and V by 7 bases; bases with no gene match: 12. CDR3 length: 16 amino acids. The CDR3 here is CASTPLAGELNNEQFF. The DNA for the CDR3 is TGTGCCAGCACCCCTTTAGCGGGAGAGCTGAACAATGAGCAGTTCTTC.

The J gene is TRBJ2-1, the V gene TRBV13, with a possible D match to TRBD2 (5 bases). CDR1 PRHDT and CDR2 FYEKMQ come from the germline V gene (reference sequence). The CDR3 spans 13 residues. Trimming removed 5 bases at V and 7 bases at J, with 12 bases between. DNA for the CDR3: TGTGCCAGCAGCCCCCAGGACTTGAATGAGCAGTTCTTC. This codes for CASSPQDLNEQFF. The variable domain in full, with the rest retrieved from reference TRBV13 and TRBJ2-1, is AAGVIQSPRHLIKEKRETATLKCYPIPRHDTVYWYQQGPGQDPQFLISFYEKMQSDKGSIPDRFSAQQFSDYHSELNMSSLELGDSALYFCASSPQDLNEQFFGPGTRLTVL.